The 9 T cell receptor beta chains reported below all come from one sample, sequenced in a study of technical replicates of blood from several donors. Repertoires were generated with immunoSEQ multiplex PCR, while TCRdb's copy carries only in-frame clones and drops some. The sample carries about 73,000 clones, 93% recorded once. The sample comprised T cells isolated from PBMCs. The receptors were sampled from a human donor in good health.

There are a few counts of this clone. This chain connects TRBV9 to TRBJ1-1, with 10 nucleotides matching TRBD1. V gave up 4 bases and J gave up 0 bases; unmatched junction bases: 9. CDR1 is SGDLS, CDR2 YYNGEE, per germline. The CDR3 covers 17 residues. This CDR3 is CASSPGQGFAMNTEAFF. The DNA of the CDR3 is TGTGCCAGCAGCCCGGGACAGGGGTTCGCTATGAACACTGAAGCTTTCTTT.

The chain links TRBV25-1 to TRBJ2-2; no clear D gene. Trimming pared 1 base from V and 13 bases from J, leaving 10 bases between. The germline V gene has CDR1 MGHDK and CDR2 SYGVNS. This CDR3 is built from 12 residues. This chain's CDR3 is CASSESRERLFF. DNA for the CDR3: TGTGCCAGCAGTGAATCACGCGAGAGGCTGTTTTTT. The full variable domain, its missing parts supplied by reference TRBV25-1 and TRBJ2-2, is EADIYQTPRYLVIGTGKKITLECSQTMGHDKMYWYQQDPGMELHLIHYSYGVNSTEKGDLSSESTVSRIRTEHFPLTLESARPSHTSQYLCASSESRERLFFGEGSRLTVL.

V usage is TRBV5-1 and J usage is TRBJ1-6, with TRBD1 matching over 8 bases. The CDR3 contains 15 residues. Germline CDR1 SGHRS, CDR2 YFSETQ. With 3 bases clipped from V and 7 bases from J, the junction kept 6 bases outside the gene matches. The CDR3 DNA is TGCGCCAGCAGCTCGCGGACAGGGACGAATTCACCCCTCCACTTT. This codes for CASSSRTGTNSPLHF.

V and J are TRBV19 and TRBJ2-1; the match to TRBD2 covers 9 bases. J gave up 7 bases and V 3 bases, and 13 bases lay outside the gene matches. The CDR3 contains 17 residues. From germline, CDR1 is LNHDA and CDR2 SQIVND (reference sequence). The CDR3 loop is CASSIWSSGALGNEQFF. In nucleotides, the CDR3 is TGTGCCAGTAGTATCTGGTCTAGCGGGGCCCTAGGGAATGAGCAGTTCTTC. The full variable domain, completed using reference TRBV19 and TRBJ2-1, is DGGITQSPKYLFRKEGQNVTLSCEQNLNHDAMYWYRQDPGQGLRLIYYSQIVNDFQKGDIAEGYSVSREKKESFPLTVTSAQKNPTAFYLCASSIWSSGALGNEQFFGPGTRLTVL.

The CDR3 region has the DNA TGCGCCAGCAGGGCGGGGGCAGAATACTTC. Residues: CASRAGAEYF. This chain joins TRBV10-1 and TRBJ2-5, with D perhaps matching TRBD2 (7 bases). This CDR3 region has 10 residues. Trimming pared 6 bases from V and 14 bases from J, leaving 13 bases between. Germline CDR1 reads WNHNN; CDR2 reads SYGVQD (reference sequence).

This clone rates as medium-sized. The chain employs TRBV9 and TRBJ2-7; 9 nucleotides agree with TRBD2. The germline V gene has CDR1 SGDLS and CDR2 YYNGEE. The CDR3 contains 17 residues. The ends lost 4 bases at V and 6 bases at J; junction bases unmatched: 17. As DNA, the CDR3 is TGTGCCAGCAGCCCACTCAGCACCGGGACTAGCACCTTCGAGCAGTACTTC. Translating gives CASSPLSTGTSTFEQYF.

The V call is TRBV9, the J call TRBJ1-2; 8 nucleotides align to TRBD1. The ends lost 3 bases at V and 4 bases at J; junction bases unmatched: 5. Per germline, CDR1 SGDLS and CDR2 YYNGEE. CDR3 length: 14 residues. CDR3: CASSAGQGGYGYTF. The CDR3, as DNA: TGTGCCAGCAGCGCAGGACAGGGCGGCTATGGCTACACCTTC. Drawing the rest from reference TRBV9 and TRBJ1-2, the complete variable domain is DSGVTQTPKHLITATGQRVTLRCSPRSGDLSVYWYQQSLDQGLQFLIQYYNGEERAKGNILERFSAQQFPDLHSELNLSSLELGDSALYFCASSAGQGGYGYTFGSGTRLTVV.

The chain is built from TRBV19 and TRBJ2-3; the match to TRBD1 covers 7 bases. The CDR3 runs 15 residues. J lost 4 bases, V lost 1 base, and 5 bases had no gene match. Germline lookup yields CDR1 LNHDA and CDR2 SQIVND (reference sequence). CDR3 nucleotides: TGTGCCAGTAGTATAGTAACAGGGGTGGCAGATACGCAGTATTTT. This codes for CASSIVTGVADTQYF.

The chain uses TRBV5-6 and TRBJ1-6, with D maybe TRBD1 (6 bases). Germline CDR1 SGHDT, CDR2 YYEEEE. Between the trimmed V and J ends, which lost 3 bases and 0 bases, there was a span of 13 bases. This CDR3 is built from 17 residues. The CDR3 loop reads CASSSYRVGSYNSPLHF. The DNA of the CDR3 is TGTGCCAGCAGCTCCTACAGGGTGGGCTCCTATAATTCACCCCTCCACTTT.